This is a list of T cell receptor beta chains from one sample in a study of shared clonotypes between healthy human individuals. Produced via immunoSEQ multiplex PCR; TCRdb's table is partial and in-frame only. The sample has some 2.1 million clones; around 95% are singletons. The specimen sequenced was naive CD4+ T cells sorted from blood. These receptors originate from a man younger than 30 in good health. The CDR3 runs from the conserved cysteine through the conserved F or W. Each record gives: V gene, clone size, D gene, J gene, CDR3 DNA, CDR3 protein. A D gene is named only where the DNA matches it firmly. Clone size, where shown, is once, few, many, or a class for clones that have expanded.

v_call: TRBV6-1
clone_size: .
d_call: .
j_call: TRBJ1-5
cdr3_nt: TGTGCCAGCAGTGACGCACAGGCGAGCAATCAGCCCCAGCATTTT
cdr3_aa: CASSDAQASNQPQHF

v_call: TRBV5-1
clone_size: .
d_call: TRBD1
j_call: TRBJ1-2
cdr3_nt: TGCGCCAGCAGCTTGGAGACAGGGTTGGGAGGCTACACCTTC
cdr3_aa: CASSLETGLGGYTF

v_call: TRBV6-6
clone_size: .
d_call: TRBD1
j_call: TRBJ2-7
cdr3_nt: TGTGCCAGCAGCAGACCGGGACAGGGCACCTACGAGCAGTACTTC
cdr3_aa: CASSRPGQGTYEQYF

v_call: TRBV5-1
clone_size: .
d_call: TRBD1
j_call: TRBJ1-2
cdr3_nt: TGCGCCAGCAGCTACCGGACAGGCAATCACGGCTATGGCTACACCTTC
cdr3_aa: CASSYRTGNHGYGYTF

v_call: TRBV4-1
clone_size: .
d_call: TRBD2
j_call: TRBJ2-3
cdr3_nt: TGCGCCAGCAGCCAAGGGGCACTAGCGCGCACAGATACGCAGTATTTT
cdr3_aa: CASSQGALARTDTQYF

v_call: TRBV4-3
clone_size: .
d_call: .
j_call: TRBJ2-3
cdr3_nt: TGCGCCAGCAGCCAAGATATAGCGACCACAGATACGCAGTATTTT
cdr3_aa: CASSQDIATTDTQYF

v_call: TRBV11-2
clone_size: .
d_call: .
j_call: TRBJ1-1
cdr3_nt: TGTGCCAGTAGACAGATACTGAACACTGAAGCTTTCTTT
cdr3_aa: CASRQILNTEAFF

v_call: TRBV30
clone_size: once
d_call: .
j_call: TRBJ2-3
cdr3_nt: TGTGCCTGGAGTGTACACAGCACAGATACGCAGTATTTT
cdr3_aa: CAWSVHSTDTQYF

v_call: TRBV5-6
clone_size: .
d_call: .
j_call: TRBJ2-5
cdr3_nt: TGTGCCAGCAGCTTGGTCGGGGCCCAAGAGACCCAGTACTTC
cdr3_aa: CASSLVGAQETQYF

v_call: TRBV6-6
clone_size: .
d_call: .
j_call: TRBJ2-3
cdr3_nt: TGTGCCAGCAGTGATACAGGGTACACAGATACGCAGTATTTT
cdr3_aa: CASSDTGYTDTQYF

v_call: TRBV28
clone_size: .
d_call: .
j_call: TRBJ2-7
cdr3_nt: TGTGCCAGCCGGAGCAATACGGTCGAGCAGTACTTC
cdr3_aa: CASRSNTVEQYF

v_call: TRBV18
clone_size: .
d_call: .
j_call: TRBJ2-2
cdr3_nt: TGTGCCAGCTCACCACCTATAGCGGCGAACACCGGGGAGCTGTTTTTT
cdr3_aa: CASSPPIAANTGELFF

v_call: TRBV6-5
clone_size: .
d_call: TRBD2
j_call: TRBJ2-3
cdr3_nt: TGTGCCAGCACCGCACTAGCGGGAGGGTCCGATACGCAGTATTTT
cdr3_aa: CASTALAGGSDTQYF

v_call: TRBV2
clone_size: .
d_call: TRBD1
j_call: TRBJ2-1
cdr3_nt: TGTGCCAGCAGGATGCGACAGGGGACCGGCAATGAGCAGTTCTTC
cdr3_aa: CASRMRQGTGNEQFF

v_call: TRBV5-1
clone_size: .
d_call: .
j_call: TRBJ2-7
cdr3_nt: TGCGCCAGCCCCTGGGCGGCAGGGCTTTCCTACGAGCAGTACTTC
cdr3_aa: CASPWAAGLSYEQYF